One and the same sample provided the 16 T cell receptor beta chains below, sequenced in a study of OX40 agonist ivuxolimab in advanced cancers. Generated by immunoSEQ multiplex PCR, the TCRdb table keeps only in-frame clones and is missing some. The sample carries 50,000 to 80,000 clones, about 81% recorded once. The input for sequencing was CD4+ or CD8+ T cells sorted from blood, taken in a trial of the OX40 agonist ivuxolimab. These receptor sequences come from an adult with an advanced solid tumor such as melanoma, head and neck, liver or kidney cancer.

The CDR3 loop reads CASSPWNIQYF. CDR3 bases: TGTGCCAGCAGCCCCTGGAACATTCAGTACTTC. This chain connects TRBV7-6 to TRBJ2-4; D not certain. The germline gives CDR1 SGHVS, CDR2 FNYEAQ. V lost 5 bases to trimming and J lost 7 bases, with 6 bases between them. This CDR3 is built from 11 residues.

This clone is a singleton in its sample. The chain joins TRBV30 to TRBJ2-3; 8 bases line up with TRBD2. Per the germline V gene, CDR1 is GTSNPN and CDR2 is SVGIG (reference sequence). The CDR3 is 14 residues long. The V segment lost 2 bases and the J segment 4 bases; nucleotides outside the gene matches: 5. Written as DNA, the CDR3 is TGTGCCTGGAGTACCCCGGGGGGGTCAGATACGCAGTATTTT. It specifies CAWSTPGGSDTQYF.

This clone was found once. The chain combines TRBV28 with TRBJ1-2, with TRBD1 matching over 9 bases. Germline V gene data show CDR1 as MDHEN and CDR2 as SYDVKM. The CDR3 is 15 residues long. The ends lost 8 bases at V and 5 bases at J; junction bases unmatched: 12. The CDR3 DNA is TGTGCCAGCGGGGGGACAGGGAGGGGAGGTTATGGCTACACCTTC. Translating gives CASGGTGRGGYGYTF.

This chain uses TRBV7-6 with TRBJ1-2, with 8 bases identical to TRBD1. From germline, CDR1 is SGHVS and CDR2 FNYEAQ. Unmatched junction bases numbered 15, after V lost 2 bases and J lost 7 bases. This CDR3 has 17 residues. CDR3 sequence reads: CASSLSFWTGSFAGYTF. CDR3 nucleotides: TGTGCCAGCAGCTTAAGCTTCTGGACAGGGTCTTTCGCTGGCTACACCTTC.

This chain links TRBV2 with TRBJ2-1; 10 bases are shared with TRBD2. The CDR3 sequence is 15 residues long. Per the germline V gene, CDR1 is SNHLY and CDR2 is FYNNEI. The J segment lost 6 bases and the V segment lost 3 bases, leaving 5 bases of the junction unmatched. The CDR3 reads CASSDWASGGNEQFF. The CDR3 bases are TGTGCCAGCAGTGACTGGGCTAGCGGGGGCAATGAGCAGTTCTTC.

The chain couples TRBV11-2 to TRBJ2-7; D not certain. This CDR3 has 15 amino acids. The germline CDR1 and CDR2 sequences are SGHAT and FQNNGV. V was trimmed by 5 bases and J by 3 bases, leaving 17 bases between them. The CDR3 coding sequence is TGTGCCAGCAGCCGTGGCGGCGGCCCCGGCTACGAGCAGTACTTC. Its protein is CASSRGGGPGYEQYF.

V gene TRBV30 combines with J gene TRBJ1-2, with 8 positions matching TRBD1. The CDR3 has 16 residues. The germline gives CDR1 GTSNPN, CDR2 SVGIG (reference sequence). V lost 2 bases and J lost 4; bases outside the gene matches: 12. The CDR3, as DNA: TGTGCCTGGAGTCGAGTGACAGGGGATTGGAGCTATGGCTACACCTTC. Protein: CAWSRVTGDWSYGYTF.

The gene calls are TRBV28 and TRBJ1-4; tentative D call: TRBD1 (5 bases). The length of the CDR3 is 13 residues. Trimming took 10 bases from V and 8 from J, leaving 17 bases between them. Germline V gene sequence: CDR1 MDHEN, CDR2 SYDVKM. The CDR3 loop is CATKGTSKEKLFF. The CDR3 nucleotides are TGTGCCACCAAAGGGACGTCCAAGGAAAAACTGTTTTTT.

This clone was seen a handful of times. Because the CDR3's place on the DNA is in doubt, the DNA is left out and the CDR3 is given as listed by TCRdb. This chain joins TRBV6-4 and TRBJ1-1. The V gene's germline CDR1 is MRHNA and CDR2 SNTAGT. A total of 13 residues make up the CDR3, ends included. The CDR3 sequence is CASSDFRGTEAFF.

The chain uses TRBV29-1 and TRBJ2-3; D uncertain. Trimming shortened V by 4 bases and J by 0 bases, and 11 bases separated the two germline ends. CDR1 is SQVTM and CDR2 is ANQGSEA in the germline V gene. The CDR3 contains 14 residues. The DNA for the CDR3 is TGCAGCGTTGTTCCCCCGAGGAGCACAGATACGCAGTATTTT. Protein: CSVVPPRSTDTQYF.

The CDR3 loop reads CASSIRTNTDTQYF. CDR3 bases: TGTGCCAGTAGTATTCGGACTAACACAGATACGCAGTATTTT. This chain connects TRBV19 to TRBJ2-3; D possibly corresponds to TRBD2 (6 bases). Trimming stripped 3 bases from V and 2 bases from J, with 9 bases between. This CDR3 region has 14 residues. Germline V gene data show CDR1 as LNHDA and CDR2 as SQIVND (reference sequence).

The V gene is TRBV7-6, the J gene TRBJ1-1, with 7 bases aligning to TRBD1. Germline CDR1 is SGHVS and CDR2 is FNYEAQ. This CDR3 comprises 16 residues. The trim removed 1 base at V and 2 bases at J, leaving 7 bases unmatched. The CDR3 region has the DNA TGTGCCAGCAGCTTAGTGGGGCCAGGGGGAAACACTGAAGCTTTCTTT. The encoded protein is CASSLVGPGGNTEAFF.

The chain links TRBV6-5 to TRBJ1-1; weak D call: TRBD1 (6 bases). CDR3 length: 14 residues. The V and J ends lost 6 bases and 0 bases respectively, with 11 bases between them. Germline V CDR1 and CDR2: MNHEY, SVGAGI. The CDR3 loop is CASSRTGLNTEAFF. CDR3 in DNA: TGTGCCAGCAGCAGAACAGGGCTGAACACTGAAGCTTTCTTT.

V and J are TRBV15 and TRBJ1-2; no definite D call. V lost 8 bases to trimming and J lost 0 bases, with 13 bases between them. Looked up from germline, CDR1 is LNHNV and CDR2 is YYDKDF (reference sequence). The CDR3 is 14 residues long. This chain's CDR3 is CATSLGATNYGYTF. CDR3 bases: TGTGCCACCTCATTGGGTGCTACTAACTATGGCTACACCTTC.

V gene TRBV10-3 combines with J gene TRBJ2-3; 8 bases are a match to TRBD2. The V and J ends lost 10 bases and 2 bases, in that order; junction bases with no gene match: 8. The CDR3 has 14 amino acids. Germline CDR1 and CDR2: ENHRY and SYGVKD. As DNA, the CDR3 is TGTGCCACTGCCGGGGGGGCGATCACAGATACGCAGTATTTT. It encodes CATAGGAITDTQYF.

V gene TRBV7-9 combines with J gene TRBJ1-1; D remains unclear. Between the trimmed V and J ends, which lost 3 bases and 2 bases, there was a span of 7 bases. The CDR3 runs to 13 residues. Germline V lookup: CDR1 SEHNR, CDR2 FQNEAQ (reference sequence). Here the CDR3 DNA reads TGTGCCAGCAGCTTGACGGTCAACACTGAAGCTTTCTTT. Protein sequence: CASSLTVNTEAFF. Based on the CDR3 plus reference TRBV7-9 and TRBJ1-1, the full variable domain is DTGVSQNPRHKITKRGQNVTFRCDPISEHNRLYWYRQTLGQGPEFLTYFQNEAQLEKSRLLSDRFSAERPKGSFSTLEIQRTEQGDSAMYLCASSLTVNTEAFFGQGTRLTVV.